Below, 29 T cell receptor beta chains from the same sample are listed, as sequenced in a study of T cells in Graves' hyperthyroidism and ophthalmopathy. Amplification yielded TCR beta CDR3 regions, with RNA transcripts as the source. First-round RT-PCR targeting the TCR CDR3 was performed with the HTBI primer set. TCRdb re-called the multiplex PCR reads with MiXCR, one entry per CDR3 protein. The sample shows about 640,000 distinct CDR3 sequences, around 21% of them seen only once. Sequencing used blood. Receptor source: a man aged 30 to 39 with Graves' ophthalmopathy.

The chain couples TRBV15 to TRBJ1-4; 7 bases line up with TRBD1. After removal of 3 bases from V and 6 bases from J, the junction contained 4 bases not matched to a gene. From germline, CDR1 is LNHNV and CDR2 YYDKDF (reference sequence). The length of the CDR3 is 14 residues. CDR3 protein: CATSSDRVDEKLFF. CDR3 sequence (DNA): TGTGCCACCAGCAGCGACAGGGTTGATGAAAAACTGTTTTTT.

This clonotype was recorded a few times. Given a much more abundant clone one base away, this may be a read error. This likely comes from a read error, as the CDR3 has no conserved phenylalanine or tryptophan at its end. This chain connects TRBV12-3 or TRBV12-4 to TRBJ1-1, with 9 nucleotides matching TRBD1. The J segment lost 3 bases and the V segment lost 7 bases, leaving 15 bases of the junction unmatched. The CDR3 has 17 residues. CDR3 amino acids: CASTSSDRGLRDTEAFS. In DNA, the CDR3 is TGTGCCAGCACGAGTTCGGACAGGGGTCTACGGGACACTGAAGCTTTCTCT.

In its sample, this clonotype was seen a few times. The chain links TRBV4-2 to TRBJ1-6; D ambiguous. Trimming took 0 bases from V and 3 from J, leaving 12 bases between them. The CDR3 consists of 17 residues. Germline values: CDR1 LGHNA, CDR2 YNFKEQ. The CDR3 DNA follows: TGTGCCAGCAGCCAAGAGCGGGCCCCTATCTATAATTCACCCCTCCACTTT. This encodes CASSQERAPIYNSPLHF.

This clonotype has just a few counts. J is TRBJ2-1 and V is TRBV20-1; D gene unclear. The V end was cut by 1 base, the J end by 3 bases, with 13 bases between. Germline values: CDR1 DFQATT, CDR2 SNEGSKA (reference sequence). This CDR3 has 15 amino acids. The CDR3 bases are TGCAGTGCTAGAGTTCACTCCCTCAACTACAATGAGCAGTTCTTC. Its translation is CSARVHSLNYNEQFF.

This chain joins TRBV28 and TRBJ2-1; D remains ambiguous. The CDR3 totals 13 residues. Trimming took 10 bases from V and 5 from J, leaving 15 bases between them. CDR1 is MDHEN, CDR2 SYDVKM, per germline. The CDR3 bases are TGTGCCACTACGGACCTTGGGGACAATGAGCAGTTCTTC. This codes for CATTDLGDNEQFF.

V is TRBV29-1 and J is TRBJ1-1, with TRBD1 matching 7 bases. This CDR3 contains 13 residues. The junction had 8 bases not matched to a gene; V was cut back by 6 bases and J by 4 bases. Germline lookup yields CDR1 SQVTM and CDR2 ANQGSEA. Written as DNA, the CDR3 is TGCAGCGTCGCGGGGACAGCGATCACTGAAGCTTTCTTT. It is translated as CSVAGTAITEAFF.

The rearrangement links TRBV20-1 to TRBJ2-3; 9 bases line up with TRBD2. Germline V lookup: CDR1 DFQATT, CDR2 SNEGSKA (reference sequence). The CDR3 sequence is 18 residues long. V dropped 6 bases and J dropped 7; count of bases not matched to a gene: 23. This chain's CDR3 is CSAPLSYETSGSLYTQYF. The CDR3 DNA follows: TGCAGTGCCCCCCTCTCCTACGAGACTAGCGGTTCACTATATACGCAGTATTTT.

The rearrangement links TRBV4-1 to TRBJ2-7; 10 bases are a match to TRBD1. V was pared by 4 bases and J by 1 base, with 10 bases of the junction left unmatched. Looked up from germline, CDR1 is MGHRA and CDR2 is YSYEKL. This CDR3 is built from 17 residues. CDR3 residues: CASSPGVTGGKSYEQYF. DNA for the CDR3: TGCGCCAGCAGCCCCGGGGTGACAGGGGGCAAATCCTACGAGCAGTACTTC.

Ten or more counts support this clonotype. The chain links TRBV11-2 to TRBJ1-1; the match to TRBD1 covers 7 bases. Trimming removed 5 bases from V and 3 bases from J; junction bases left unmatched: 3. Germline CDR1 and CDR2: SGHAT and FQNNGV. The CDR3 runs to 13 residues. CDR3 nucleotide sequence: TGTGCCAGCAGCCAGGGGGGGGACACTGAAGCTTTCTTT. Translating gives CASSQGGDTEAFF.

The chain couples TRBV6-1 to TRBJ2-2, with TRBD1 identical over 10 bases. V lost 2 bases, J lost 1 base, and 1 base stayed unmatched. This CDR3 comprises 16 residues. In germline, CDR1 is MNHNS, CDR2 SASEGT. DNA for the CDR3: TGTGCCAGCAGTGAAAGGGACAGGGGGAACACCGGGGAGCTGTTTTTT. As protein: CASSERDRGNTGELFF.

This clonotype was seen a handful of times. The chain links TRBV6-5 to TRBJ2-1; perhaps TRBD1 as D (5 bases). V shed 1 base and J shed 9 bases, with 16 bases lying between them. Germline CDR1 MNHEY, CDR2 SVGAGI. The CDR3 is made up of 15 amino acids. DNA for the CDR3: TGTGCCAGCAGTTACTGGCAGGGATTGGGGCGTGAGCAGTTCTTC. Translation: CASSYWQGLGREQFF.

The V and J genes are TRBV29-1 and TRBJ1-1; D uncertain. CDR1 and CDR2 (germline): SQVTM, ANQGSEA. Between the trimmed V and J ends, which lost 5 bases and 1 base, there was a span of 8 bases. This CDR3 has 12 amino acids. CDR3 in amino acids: CSVYEKNTEAFF. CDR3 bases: TGCAGCGTTTATGAGAAGAACACTGAAGCTTTCTTT.

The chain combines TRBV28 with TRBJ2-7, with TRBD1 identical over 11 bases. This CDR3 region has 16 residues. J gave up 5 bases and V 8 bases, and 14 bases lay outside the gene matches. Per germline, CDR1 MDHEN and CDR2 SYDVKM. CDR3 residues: CASDELGQGARHEQYF. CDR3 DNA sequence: TGTGCCAGCGACGAGTTAGGACAGGGGGCTCGGCACGAGCAGTACTTC. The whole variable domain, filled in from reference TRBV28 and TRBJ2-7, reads DVKVTQSSRYLVKRTGEKVFLECVQDMDHENMFWYRQDPGLGLRLIYFSYDVKMKEKGDIPEGYSVSREKKERFSLILESASTNQTSMYLCASDELGQGARHEQYFGPGTRLTVT.

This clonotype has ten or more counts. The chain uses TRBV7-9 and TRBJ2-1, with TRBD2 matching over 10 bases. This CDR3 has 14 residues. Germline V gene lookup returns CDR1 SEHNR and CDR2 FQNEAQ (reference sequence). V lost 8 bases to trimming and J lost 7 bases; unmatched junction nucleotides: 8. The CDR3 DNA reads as TGTGCCAGCCTCCTAGCGGGAGCCCAAAATGAGCAGTTCTTC. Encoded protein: CASLLAGAQNEQFF. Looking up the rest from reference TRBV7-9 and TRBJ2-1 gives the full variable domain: DTGVSQNPRHKITKRGQNVTFRCDPISEHNRLYWYRQTLGQGPEFLTYFQNEAQLEKSRLLSDRFSAERPKGSFSTLEIQRTEQGDSAMYLCASLLAGAQNEQFFGPGTRLTVL.

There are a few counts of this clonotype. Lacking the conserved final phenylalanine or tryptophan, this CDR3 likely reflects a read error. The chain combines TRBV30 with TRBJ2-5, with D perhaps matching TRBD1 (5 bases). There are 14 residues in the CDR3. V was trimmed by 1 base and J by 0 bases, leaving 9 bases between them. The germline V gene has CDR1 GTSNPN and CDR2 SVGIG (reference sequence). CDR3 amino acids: CAWSDDRNQETQYL. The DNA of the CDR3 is TGTGCCTGGAGTGATGACAGAAACCAAGAGACCCAGTACCTC.

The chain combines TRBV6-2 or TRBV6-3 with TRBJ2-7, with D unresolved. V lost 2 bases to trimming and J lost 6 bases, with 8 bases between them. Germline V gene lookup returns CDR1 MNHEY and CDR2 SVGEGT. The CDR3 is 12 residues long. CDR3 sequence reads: CASSYVRAEQYF. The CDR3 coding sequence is TGTGCCAGCAGTTACGTACGGGCCGAGCAGTACTTC.

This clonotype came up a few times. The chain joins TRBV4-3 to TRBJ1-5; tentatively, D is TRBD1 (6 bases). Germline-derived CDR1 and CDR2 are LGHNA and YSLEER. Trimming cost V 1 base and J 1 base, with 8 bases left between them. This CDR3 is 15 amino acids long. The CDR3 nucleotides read TGCGCCAGCAGCCAAGGCAGGGGAAGCAATCAGCCCCAGCATTTT. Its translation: CASSQGRGSNQPQHF.

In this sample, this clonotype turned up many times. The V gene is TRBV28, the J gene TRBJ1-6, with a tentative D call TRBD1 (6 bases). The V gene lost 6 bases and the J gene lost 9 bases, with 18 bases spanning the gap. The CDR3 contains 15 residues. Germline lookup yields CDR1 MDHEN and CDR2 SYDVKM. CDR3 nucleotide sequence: TGTGCCAGCAGGGTCCGGGGGGGCTCAGGTTCACCCCTCCACTTT. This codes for CASRVRGGSGSPLHF.

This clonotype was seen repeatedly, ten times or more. CDR3 DNA: TGTGCCAGCAGCGTAGGGTACAGGGGCCCGATGAGGGGCTACACCTTC. This codes for CASSVGYRGPMRGYTF. The chain couples TRBV11-2 to TRBJ1-2; 7 positions agree with TRBD1. The length of the CDR3 is 16 residues. Germline V lookup: CDR1 SGHAT, CDR2 FQNNGV. V shed 5 bases, J shed 8 bases, and the junction held 17 bases outside the gene matches.

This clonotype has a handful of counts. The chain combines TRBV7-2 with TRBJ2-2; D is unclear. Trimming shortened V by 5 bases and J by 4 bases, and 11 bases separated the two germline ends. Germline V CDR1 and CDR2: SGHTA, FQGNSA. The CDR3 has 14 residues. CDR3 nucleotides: TGTGCCAGCAGCCCAAAGAACGGCACCGGGGAGCTGTTTTTT. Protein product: CASSPKNGTGELFF.

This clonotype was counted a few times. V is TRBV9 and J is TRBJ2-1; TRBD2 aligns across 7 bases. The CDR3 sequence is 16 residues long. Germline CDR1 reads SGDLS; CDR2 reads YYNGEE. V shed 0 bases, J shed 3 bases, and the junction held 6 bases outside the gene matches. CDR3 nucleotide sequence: TGTGCCAGCAGCGTAGGTTCTAGCGGAGGCTACAATGAGCAGTTCTTC. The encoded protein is CASSVGSSGGYNEQFF. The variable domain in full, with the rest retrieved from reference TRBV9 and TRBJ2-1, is DSGVTQTPKHLITATGQRVTLRCSPRSGDLSVYWYQQSLDQGLQFLIQYYNGEERAKGNILERFSAQQFPDLHSELNLSSLELGDSALYFCASSVGSSGGYNEQFFGPGTRLTVL.

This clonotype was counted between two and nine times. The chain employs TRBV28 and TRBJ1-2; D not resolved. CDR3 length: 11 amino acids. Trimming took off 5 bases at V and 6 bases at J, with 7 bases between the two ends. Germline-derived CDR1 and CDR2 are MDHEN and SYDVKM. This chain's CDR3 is CASSKWDGYTF. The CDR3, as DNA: TGTGCCAGCAGTAAATGGGATGGCTACACCTTC.

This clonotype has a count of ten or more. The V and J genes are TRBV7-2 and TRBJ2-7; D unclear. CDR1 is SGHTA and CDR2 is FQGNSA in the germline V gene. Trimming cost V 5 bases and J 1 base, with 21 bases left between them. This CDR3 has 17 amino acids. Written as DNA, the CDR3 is TGTGCCAGCAGCGATTACGCAACTTCCGGGCCTTCCTACGAGCAGTACTTC. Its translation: CASSDYATSGPSYEQYF.

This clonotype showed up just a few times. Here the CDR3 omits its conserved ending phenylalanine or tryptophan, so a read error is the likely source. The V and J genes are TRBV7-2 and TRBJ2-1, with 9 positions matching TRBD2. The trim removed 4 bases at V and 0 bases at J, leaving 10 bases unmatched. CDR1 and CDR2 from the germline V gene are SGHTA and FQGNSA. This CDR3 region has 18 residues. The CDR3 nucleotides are TGTGCCAGCAGCTGGGCGGGGGGGGCGGCAAGCTCCTACAATGAGCAGTTCCTC. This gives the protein CASSWAGGAASSYNEQFL.

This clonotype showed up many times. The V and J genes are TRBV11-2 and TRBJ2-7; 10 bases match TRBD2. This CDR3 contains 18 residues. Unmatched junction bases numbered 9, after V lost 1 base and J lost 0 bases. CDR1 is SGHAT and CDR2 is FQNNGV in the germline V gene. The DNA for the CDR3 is TGTGCCAGCAGCTTAGGAATTCGACTAGCGGGTATCTCCTACGAGCAGTACTTC. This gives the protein CASSLGIRLAGISYEQYF.

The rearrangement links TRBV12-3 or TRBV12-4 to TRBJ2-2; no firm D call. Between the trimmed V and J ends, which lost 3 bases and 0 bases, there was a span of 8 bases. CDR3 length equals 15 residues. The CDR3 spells CASSLETANTGELFF. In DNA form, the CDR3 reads TGTGCCAGCAGTTTGGAGACGGCGAACACCGGGGAGCTGTTTTTT.

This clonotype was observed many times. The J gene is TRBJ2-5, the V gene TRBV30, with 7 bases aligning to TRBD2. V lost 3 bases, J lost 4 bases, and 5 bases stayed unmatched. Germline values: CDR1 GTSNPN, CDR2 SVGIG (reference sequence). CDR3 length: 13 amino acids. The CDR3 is CAWSPGRAETQYF. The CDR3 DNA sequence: TGTGCCTGGAGCCCAGGGAGGGCAGAGACCCAGTACTTC.

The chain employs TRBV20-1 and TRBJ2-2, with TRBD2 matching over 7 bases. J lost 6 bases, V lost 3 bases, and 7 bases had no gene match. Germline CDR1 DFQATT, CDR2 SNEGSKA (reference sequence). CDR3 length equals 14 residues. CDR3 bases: TGCAGTGCTAGGTCCGGGACTAACCCCGGGGAGCTGTTTTTT. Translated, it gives CSARSGTNPGELFF.

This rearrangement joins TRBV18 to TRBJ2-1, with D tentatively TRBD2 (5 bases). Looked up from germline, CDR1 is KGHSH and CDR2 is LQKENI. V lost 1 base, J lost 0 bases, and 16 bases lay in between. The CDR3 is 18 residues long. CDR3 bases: TGTGCCAGCTCACCACTGCTGAGGGCGCGGAGCTCCTACAATGAGCAGTTCTTC. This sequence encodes CASSPLLRARSSYNEQFF.